This T cell receptor (beta chain) was recorded in a study of cytomegalovirus exposure and HLA in healthy donors. To note about this clone: Its matching antigen is unknown.

From germline, CDR1 is ENHRY and CDR2 SYGVKD. V lost 2 bases to trimming and J lost 5 bases; unmatched junction nucleotides: 2. The CDR3 totals 15 residues. Findings and limits, study-wide: Productive status was seen about 87% or about 30% of the time for most TCR beta V segments in an earlier analysis. Across donors, sequencing depth was assumed by presence/absence analyses to be roughly uniform. A later analysis found common viral pathogens apparently linked to several of the most significant clusters. Association of a missense DCLRE1C variant with TCR beta V- and J-gene trimming was reported in a later analysis.

PCR used 60 Vbeta primers and 13 Jbeta primers. Measured with immunoSEQ multiplex PCR; TCRdb has only the in-frame clones, and not every one. Of some 220,000 clones in the sample, roughly 78% were seen once. The specimen sequenced was PBMCs. V and J are TRBV10-3 and TRBJ2-1; 11 bases line up with TRBD2. The sequence came from a boy between 10 and 17 years old in good health and CMV-seronegative. CDR3 sequence reads: CAISEKGLADNEQFF. The CDR3 region has the DNA TGTGCCATCAGTGAGAAGGGACTAGCGGACAATGAGCAGTTCTTC.